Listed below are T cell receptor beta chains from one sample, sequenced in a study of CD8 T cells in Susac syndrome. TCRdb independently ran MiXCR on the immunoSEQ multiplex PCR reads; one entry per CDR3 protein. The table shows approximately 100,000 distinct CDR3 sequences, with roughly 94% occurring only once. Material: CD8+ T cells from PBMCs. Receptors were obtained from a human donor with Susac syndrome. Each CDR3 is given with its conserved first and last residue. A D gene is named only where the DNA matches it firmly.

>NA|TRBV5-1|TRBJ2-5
CASKSEILTQETQYF
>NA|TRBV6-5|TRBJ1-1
CASSDRTNTEAFF
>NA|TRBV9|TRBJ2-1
CASSSRVNEQFF
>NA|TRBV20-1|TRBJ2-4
CSARGRETKNIQYF
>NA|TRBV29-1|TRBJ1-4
CSVEGADEKLFF
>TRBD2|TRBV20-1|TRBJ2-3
CSGNGTSGGTHSDTQYF
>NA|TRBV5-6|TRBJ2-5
CASSYQGKETQYF
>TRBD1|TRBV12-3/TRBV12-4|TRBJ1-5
CASSSTGEKGQPQHF
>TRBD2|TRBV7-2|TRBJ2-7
CASSPLRGGQYEQYF
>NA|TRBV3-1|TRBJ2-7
CASTPGGREQYF
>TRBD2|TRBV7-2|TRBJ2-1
CASSNSGGFDEQFF
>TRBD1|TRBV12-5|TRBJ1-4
CASGFSTGTGWEKLFF
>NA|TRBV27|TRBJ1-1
CASAPSGDTEAFF
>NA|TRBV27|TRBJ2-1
CASISGGNEQFF
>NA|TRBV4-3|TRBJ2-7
CASSQAGSPEQYF
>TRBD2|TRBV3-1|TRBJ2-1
CASSQELGGEKNEQFF
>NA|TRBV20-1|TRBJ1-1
CSARDITEAFF
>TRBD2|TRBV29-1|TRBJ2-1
CSVELGGRGGNEQFF